Below are 6 T cell receptor beta chains sequenced from a single sample in a study of blood T cell repertoires in COVID-19. Assay used: immunoSEQ multiplex PCR; TCRdb lists only in-frame clones, some missing. The sample yields around 94,000 clones, 85% seen once. The sequencing sample was made of peripheral blood. The source of these receptors is a man aged 50-60 years with acute or convalescent COVID-19.

The chain employs TRBV5-1 and TRBJ2-7; 9 positions agree with TRBD2. The length of the CDR3 is 15 residues. Germline trimming cut 4 bases from V and 3 bases from J; bases unmatched to any gene: 8. Germline-derived CDR1 and CDR2 are SGHRS and YFSETQ. In DNA form, the CDR3 reads TGCGCCAGCAGCCCGGCTAGCGGGGCGCTCTACGAGCAGTACTTC. Its protein product is CASSPASGALYEQYF.

This sequence joins TRBV5-5 and TRBJ1-2, with TRBD1 identical over 10 bases. The germline V gene encodes CDR1 SGHKS and CDR2 YYEKEE (reference sequence). The CDR3 contains 15 residues. Germline trimming cut 3 bases from V and 7 bases from J; bases unmatched to any gene: 9. CDR3: CASSSAQGTGAGYTF. CDR3 nucleotide sequence: TGTGCCAGCAGCTCAGCTCAAGGGACAGGGGCTGGCTACACCTTC.

The chain employs TRBV18 and TRBJ2-7; 11 bases match TRBD1. J lost 3 bases, V lost 2 bases, and 3 bases had no gene match. The CDR3 spans 15 residues. The V gene's germline CDR1 is KGHSH and CDR2 LQKENI. DNA of the CDR3: TGTGCCAGCTCACCAGGCGGGACAGGGGGCTACGAGCAGTACTTC. Protein: CASSPGGTGGYEQYF.

The chain combines TRBV7-2 with TRBJ2-7; D uncertain. The CDR3 totals 13 residues. V gave up 5 bases and J gave up 1 base, with 9 bases separating them. Per the germline V gene, CDR1 is SGHTA and CDR2 is FQGNSA. CDR3 sequence reads: CASSRGTSYEQYF. As DNA, the CDR3 is TGTGCCAGCAGCCGCGGAACTTCCTACGAGCAGTACTTC.

The J gene is TRBJ2-3, the V gene TRBV29-1; D not resolved. This CDR3 spans 13 amino acids. Germline CDR1 reads SQVTM; CDR2 reads ANQGSEA. The germline V and J ends were trimmed by 4 bases and 0 bases, with 8 bases remaining between them. The CDR3 region is CSVAVSSTDTQYF. CDR3 nucleotides: TGCAGCGTTGCTGTCTCTAGCACAGATACGCAGTATTTT.

The gene calls are TRBV28 and TRBJ1-1; tentative D call: TRBD1 (5 bases). The CDR3 consists of 14 residues. V lost 2 bases and J 4 bases, leaving 11 bases between the germline ends. CDR1 and CDR2 (germline): MDHEN, SYDVKM. CDR3 coding DNA: TGTGCCAGCAGTTTACAGCAGGGAACCACTGAAGCTTTCTTT. Encoded protein: CASSLQQGTTEAFF.